This T cell receptor (beta chain) came from a study of CD8 T cells in ankylosing spondylitis. Whole-study findings and limits: Apparently characteristic of ankylosing spondylitis blood was a TCR beta motif (roughly 8 highly homologous variants). CD8+ disease-linked clones were present at relatively low frequencies in blood.

Molecular-barcoded quantitative 5'-RACE produced these TCR beta libraries. TCRdb passed the 5' RACE reads through MiXCR, listing each CDR3 protein once. The sample carries about 160,000 distinct CDR3 sequences, 8.5% to 10% recorded once. Per germline, CDR1 SGHTA and CDR2 FQGNSA. V was clipped by 3 bases and J by 7 bases; unmatched bases: 8. This CDR3 has 14 residues. This clonotype was seen more than once but under ten times. Antigen: not known. The receptor was isolated from a female donor with ankylosing spondylitis or in good health (not recorded which). The chain has TRBV7-2 and TRBJ2-7; 8 positions agree with TRBD1. The sequenced sample consisted of blood, either unsorted or a sorted T cell fraction (not recorded which). CDR3 sequence reads: CASSFRTGPAEQYF. The CDR3 DNA is TGTGCCAGCAGCTTCCGGACAGGGCCCGCGGAGCAGTACTTC.